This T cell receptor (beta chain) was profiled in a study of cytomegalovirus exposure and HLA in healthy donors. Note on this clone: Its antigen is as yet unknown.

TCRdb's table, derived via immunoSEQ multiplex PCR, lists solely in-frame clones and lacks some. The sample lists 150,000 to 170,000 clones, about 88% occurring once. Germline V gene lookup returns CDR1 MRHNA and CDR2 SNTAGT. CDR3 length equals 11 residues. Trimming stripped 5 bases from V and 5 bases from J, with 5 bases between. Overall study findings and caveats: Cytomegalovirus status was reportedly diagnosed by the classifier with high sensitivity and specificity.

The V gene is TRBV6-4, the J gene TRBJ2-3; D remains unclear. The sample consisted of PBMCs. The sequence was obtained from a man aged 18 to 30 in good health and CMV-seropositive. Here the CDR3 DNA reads TGTGCCAGCAGTCGAGGAGATACGCAGTATTTT. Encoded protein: CASSRGDTQYF.